These 5 T cell receptor beta chains were all obtained from the same sample, sequenced in a study of tumor-infiltrating lymphocytes in primary liver carcinoma. Starting material of roughly 550 ng total RNA yielded TCR beta cDNA via a constant-region primer. Three nested multiplex PCR rounds, a slightly modified ARM-PCR method, built the TCR beta libraries. In the first two PCR rounds, TRBV1-TRBV30 forward primers were paired with a C-beta reverse primer, and each round lasted approximately 10 cycles. TCRdb processed the multiplex PCR reads anew with MiXCR; each CDR3 protein has one entry. Of hundreds of thousands of distinct CDR3 sequences listed, over 55% are singletons. The researchers obtained blood RNA from unsorted whole blood and also extracted germline DNA. The sample consisted of peripheral blood. These receptors were collected from a man between 40 and 49 years old with primary liver carcinoma and hepatitis B virus infection.

A remark on this clonotype: It may be a read error: a sequence one base away is much more abundant. V usage is TRBV6-1 and J usage is TRBJ2-1; 7 bases map to TRBD2. CDR1 is MNHNS, CDR2 SASEGT, per germline. CDR3 length: 14 residues. The DNA for the CDR3 is TGTGCCAGCAGACCTCTGGGAGGGAACGATGAGCATTTCTTC. Translating it yields CASRPLGGNDEHFF.

Note on this clonotype: This may stem from a read error, because a much larger clone lies one nucleotide away. The CDR3 DNA reads TGTGCCAGCAGTTATAGGCCCCATAGTGGGAACGAGCAGTACTTC. Its translation is CASSYRPHSGNEQYF. This rearrangement joins TRBV6-5 to TRBJ2-7; D is undetermined. Germline assignment: CDR1 MNHEY and CDR2 SVGAGI. This CDR3 has 15 amino acids. V was cut by 3 bases and J by 5 bases, with 17 bases left in between.

The sample holds many counts of this clonotype. The CDR3 here is CASSSVEETQYF. The DNA for the CDR3 is TGTGCCAGCAGTTCGGTGGAAGAGACCCAGTACTTC. The chain recombines TRBV6-2 or TRBV6-3 with TRBJ2-5; no firm D call. The CDR3 is made up of 12 amino acids. Looked up from germline, CDR1 is MNHEY and CDR2 is SVGEGT. Trimming took 4 bases from V and 3 from J, leaving 6 bases between them.

This chain joins TRBV29-1 and TRBJ1-6; D gene ambiguous. The CDR3 loop spans 13 amino acids. The germline CDR1 and CDR2 sequences are SQVTM and ANQGSEA. Trimming pared 4 bases from V and 11 bases from J, leaving 15 bases between. Written as DNA, the CDR3 is TGCAGCGTTGGGATGAGAGGAGAGACACCCCTCCACTTT. As protein: CSVGMRGETPLHF.

V and J are TRBV5-1 and TRBJ2-2, with 8 bases fitting TRBD1. The CDR3 consists of 16 residues. V shed 0 bases and J 2 bases; nucleotides not matched to a gene: 3. Germline lookup yields CDR1 SGHRS and CDR2 YFSETQ. CDR3 loop: CASSLGTGGNTGELFF. In nucleotides, the CDR3 is TGCGCCAGCAGCTTGGGAACAGGGGGTAACACCGGGGAGCTGTTTTTT. Variable domain in full (rest from reference TRBV5-1 and TRBJ2-2): KAGVTQTPRYLIKTRGQQVTLSCSPISGHRSVSWYQQTPGQGLQFLFEYFSETQRNKGNFPGRFSGRQFSNSRSEMNVSTLELGDSALYLCASSLGTGGNTGELFFGEGSRLTVL.